These T cell receptor beta chains were read from a single sample in a study of breast tumors, draining lymph nodes, adjacent tissues. Using its own MiXCR run on the multiplex PCR reads, TCRdb lists one record per CDR3 protein. Among about 180,000 distinct CDR3 sequences listed, around a third were seen once. Sequenced input: axillary lymph node tissue. The receptors were gathered from a female donor with breast cancer. Some clones in this sample may be carry-over from other donors' samples. The conserved cysteine and the conserved F or W are not part of the CDR3 here.

>TRBV29-1
SAVTGDTDTQY
>TRBV27
ASSFSGRAQNEQF
>TRBV6-1
ASSEASGGSYEQY
>TRBV4-3
ASSQDTTVSYEQY
>TRBV20-1
SARGQGTREQY
>TRBV19
ASSVGGWHETQY
>TRBV27
ASSFASPQTFSNQPQH
>TRBV5-8
ASSANRGVNEKLF
>TRBV9
ASSGGDNSYNEQF
>TRBV10-3
ARWEGQGQETQY
>TRBV7-2
ASSLEGSPETQY
>TRBV5-1
AGSLGAFGTGELL
>TRBV6-5
ASRPGQWDGYT
>TRBV7-8
ASSLWGQGAKEQY
>TRBV2
ASREAPGPRGDEQY
>TRBV7-8
ASSLAGDRGIGYP
>TRBV24-1
ATGSRPEETQY
>TRBV20-1
SARTQGTHVSKNIQY
>TRBV13
ASSWGNGGRSPLH
>TRBV19
ASSMFHQPQH
>TRBV13
ASRRGTSPLH
>TRBV9
ASSVAVFSAKNIQY
>TRBV6-1
ASSTRDISHLRHEQY
>TRBV6-6
ASSPAVYEQYFGPGTRELF
>TRBV11-2
ASSFEGARVYGYT
>TRBV7-9
ASSSRIRGERGSYNEQF
>TRBV20-1
SARDTAGRYEQY
>TRBV5-4
ASSLPQGAEADTQY